This T cell receptor beta chain was profiled in a study of T cell repertoires in cytomegalovirus infection. Broader study findings: Carriage of CMV together with the relevant HLA was identifiable through cumulative public TCR beta family frequency. Predominance within the ex vivo response was attributable to HLA-C-restricted CMV-specific TCR beta clonotypes.

CDR3 length equals 17 residues. Germline V gives CDR1 SGHVS, CDR2 FQNEAQ. Trimming removed 0 bases from V and 1 base from J, with 13 bases in between. This clonotype came up many times. The antigen is undetermined. Via MiXCR, TCRdb re-called the reads, giving one row per CDR3 protein. The table includes about 100,000 distinct CDR3 sequences, around a quarter detected once. The chain has TRBV7-8 and TRBJ2-1, with D possibly being TRBD1 or TRBD2 (6 bases each). The TCR originated in a human donor in good health (CMV status not recorded). Some clones in this sample may be carry-over from other donors' samples. Sequenced: CD8+ T cells from PBMCs. The CDR3 region is CASSLARGGGSYNEQFF. CDR3 bases: TGTGCCAGCAGCTTAGCGCGAGGAGGGGGATCCTACAATGAGCAGTTCTTC.